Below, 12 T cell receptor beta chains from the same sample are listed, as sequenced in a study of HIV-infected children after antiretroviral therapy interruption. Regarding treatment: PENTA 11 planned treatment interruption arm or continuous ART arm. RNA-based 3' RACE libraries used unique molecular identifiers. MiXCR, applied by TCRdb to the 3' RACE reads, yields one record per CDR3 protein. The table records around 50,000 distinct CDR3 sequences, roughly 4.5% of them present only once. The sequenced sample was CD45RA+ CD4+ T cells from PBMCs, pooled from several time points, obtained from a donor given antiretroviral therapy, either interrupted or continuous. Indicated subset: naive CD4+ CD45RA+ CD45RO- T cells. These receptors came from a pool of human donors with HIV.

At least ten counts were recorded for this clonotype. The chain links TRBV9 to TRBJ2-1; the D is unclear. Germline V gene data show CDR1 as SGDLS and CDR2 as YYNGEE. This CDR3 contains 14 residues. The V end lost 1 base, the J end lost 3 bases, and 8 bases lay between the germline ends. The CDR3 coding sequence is TGTGCCAGCAGCGTAACTGGGTACTACAATGAGCAGTTCTTC. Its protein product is CASSVTGYYNEQFF.

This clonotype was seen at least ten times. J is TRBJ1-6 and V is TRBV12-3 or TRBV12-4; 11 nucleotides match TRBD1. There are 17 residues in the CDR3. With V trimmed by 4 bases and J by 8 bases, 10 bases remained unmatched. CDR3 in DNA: TGTGCCAGCAGTTACCGAGGCCGGGACAGGGGGGATTCACCCCTCCACTTT. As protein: CASSYRGRDRGDSPLHF.

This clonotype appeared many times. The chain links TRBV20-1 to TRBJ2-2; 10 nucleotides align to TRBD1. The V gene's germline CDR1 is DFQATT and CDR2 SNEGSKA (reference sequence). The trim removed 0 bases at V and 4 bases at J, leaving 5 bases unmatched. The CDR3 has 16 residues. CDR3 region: CSARDPGQGLTGELFF. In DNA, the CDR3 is TGCAGTGCTAGAGATCCGGGACAGGGGCTCACCGGGGAGCTGTTTTTT.

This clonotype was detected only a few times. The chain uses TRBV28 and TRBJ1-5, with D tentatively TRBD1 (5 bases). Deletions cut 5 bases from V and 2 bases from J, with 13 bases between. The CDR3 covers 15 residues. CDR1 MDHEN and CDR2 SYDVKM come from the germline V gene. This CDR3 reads CASSPRGAGNQPQHF. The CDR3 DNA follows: TGTGCCAGCAGTCCCCGAGGGGCGGGCAATCAGCCCCAGCATTTT.

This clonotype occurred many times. The CDR3 protein is CASRAGTGVNEQFF. DNA of the CDR3: TGTGCCAGCAGAGCCGGGACAGGAGTCAATGAGCAGTTCTTC. This chain connects TRBV2 to TRBJ2-1; TRBD1 aligns across 8 bases. The CDR3 loop spans 14 amino acids. From germline, CDR1 is SNHLY and CDR2 FYNNEI. V dropped 6 bases and J dropped 6; count of bases not matched to a gene: 7.

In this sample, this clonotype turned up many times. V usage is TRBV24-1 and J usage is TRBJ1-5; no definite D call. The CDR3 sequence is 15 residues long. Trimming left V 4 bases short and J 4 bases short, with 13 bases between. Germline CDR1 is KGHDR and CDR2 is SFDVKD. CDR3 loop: CATSDPSGGNQPQHF. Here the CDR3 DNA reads TGTGCCACCAGTGACCCCTCGGGAGGAAATCAGCCCCAGCATTTT.

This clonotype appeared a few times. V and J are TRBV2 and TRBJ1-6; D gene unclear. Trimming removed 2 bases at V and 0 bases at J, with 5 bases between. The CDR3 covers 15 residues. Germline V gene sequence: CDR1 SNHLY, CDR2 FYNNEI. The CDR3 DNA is TGTGCCAGCAGTGAACGCACCTCCTATAATTCACCCCTCCACTTT. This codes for CASSERTSYNSPLHF.

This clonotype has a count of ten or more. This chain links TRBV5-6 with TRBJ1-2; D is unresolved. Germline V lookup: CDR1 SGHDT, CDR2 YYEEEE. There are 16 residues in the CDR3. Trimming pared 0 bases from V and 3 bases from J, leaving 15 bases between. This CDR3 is CASSLANSRIDYGYTF. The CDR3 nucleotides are TGTGCCAGCAGCTTGGCCAATTCCAGGATCGACTATGGCTACACCTTC.

For the CDR3, the DNA is TGCGCCAGCAGCTTGGAAGGGTATAATTCACCCCTCCACTTT. The encoded protein is CASSLEGYNSPLHF. V and J are TRBV5-1 and TRBJ1-6; D is unresolved. The CDR3 extends over 14 amino acids. V dropped 0 bases and J dropped 4 bases, with 5 bases sitting between them. Germline CDR1 SGHRS, CDR2 YFSETQ.

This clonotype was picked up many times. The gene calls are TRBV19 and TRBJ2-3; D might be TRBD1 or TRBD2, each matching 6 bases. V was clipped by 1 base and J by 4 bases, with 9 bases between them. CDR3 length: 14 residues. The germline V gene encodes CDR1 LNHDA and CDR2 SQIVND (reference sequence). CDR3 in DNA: TGTGCCAGTAGTATAGGAGGGGGGCCAGATACGCAGTATTTT. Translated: CASSIGGGPDTQYF.

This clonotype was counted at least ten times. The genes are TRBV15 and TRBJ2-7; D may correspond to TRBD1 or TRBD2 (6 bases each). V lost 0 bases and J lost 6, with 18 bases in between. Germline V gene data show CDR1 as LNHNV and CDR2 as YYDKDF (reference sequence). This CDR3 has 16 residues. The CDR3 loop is CATSREKPPEGGEQYF. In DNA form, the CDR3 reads TGTGCCACCAGCAGAGAGAAGCCTCCCGAGGGGGGCGAGCAGTACTTC.

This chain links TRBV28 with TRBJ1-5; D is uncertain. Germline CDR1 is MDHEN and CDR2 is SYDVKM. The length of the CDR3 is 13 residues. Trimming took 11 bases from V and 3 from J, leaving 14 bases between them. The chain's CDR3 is CAGGPGLNQPQHF. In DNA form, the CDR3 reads TGTGCCGGAGGACCGGGCCTCAATCAGCCCCAGCATTTT.